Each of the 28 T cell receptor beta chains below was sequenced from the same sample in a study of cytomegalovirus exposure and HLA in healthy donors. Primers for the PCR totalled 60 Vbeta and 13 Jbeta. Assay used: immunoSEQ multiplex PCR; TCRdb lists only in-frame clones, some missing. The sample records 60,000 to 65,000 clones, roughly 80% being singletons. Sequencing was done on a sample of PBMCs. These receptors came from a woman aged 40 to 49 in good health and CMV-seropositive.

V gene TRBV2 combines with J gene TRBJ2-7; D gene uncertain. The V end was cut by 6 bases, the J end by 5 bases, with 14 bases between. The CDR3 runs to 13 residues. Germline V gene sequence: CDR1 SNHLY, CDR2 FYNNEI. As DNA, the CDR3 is TGTGCCAGCAGGGATAACAACAGAGACGAGCAGTACTTC. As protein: CASRDNNRDEQYF.

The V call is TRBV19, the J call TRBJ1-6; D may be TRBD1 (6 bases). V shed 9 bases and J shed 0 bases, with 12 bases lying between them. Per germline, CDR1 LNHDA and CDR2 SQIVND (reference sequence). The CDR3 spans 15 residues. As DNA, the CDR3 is TGTGCCAGCGGACAGTTTAGCTCCTATAATTCACCCCTCCACTTT. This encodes CASGQFSSYNSPLHF. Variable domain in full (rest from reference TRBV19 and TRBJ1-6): DGGITQSPKYLFRKEGQNVTLSCEQNLNHDAMYWYRQDPGQGLRLIYYSQIVNDFQKGDIAEGYSVSREKKESFPLTVTSAQKNPTAFYLCASGQFSSYNSPLHFGNGTRLTVT.

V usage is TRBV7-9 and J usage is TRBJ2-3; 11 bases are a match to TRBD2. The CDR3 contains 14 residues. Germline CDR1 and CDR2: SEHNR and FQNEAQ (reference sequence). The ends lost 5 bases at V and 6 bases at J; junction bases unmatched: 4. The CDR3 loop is CASSHSGGADTQYF. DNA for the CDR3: TGTGCCAGCAGCCATAGCGGGGGGGCGGATACGCAGTATTTT.

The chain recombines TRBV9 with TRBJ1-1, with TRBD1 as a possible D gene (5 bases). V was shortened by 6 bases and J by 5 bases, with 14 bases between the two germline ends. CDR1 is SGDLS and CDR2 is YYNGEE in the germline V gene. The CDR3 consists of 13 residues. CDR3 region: CASTSTPGTEAFF. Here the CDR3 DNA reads TGTGCCAGCACCTCAACCCCAGGGACTGAAGCTTTCTTT.

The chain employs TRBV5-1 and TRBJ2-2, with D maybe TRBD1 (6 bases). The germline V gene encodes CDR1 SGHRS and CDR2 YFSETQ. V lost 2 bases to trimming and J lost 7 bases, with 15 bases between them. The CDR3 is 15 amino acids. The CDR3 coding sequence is TGCGCCAGCAGCTTATTGGGGGCGTCTGGCGGGGAGCTGTTTTTT. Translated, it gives CASSLLGASGGELFF.

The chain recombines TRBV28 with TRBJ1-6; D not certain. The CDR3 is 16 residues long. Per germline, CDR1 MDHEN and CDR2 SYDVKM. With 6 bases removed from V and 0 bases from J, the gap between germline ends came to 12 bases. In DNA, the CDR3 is TGTGCCAGCAGACTCGACGGGAGCTCCTATAATTCACCCCTCCACTTT. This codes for CASRLDGSSYNSPLHF.

CDR3 region: CASRMGLGSNQPQHF. CDR3 nucleotide sequence: TGTGCCAGTAGGATGGGGCTTGGGAGCAATCAGCCCCAGCATTTT. The chain combines TRBV19 with TRBJ1-5; perhaps TRBD1 as D (5 bases). The CDR3 is 15 residues long. Germline V gene data show CDR1 as LNHDA and CDR2 as SQIVND (reference sequence). V dropped 6 bases and J dropped 1 base, with 13 bases sitting between them.

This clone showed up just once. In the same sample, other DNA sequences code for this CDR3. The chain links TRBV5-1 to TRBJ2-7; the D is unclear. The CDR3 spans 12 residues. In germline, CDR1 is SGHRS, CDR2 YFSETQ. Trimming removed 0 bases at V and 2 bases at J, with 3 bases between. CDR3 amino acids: CASSLDTYEQYF. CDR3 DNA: TGCGCCAGCAGCTTGGATACCTACGAGCAGTACTTC. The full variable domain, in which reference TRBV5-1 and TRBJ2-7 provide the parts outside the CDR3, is KAGVTQTPRYLIKTRGQQVTLSCSPISGHRSVSWYQQTPGQGLQFLFEYFSETQRNKGNFPGRFSGRQFSNSRSEMNVSTLELGDSALYLCASSLDTYEQYFGPGTRLTVT.

Written as DNA, the CDR3 is TGTGCCAGCAGTTTACGGGAAAAACTGTTTTTT. Protein sequence: CASSLREKLFF. The rearrangement joins TRBV28 to TRBJ1-4; no definite D call. This CDR3 region has 11 residues. Trimming took 2 bases from V and 8 from J, leaving 3 bases between them. In germline, CDR1 is MDHEN, CDR2 SYDVKM. Combining the CDR3 with reference TRBV28 and TRBJ1-4 gives the whole variable domain DVKVTQSSRYLVKRTGEKVFLECVQDMDHENMFWYRQDPGLGLRLIYFSYDVKMKEKGDIPEGYSVSREKKERFSLILESASTNQTSMYLCASSLREKLFFGSGTQLSVL.

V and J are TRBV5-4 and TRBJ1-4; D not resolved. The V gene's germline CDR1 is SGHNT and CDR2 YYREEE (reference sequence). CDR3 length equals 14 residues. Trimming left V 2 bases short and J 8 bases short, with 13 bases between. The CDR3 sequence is CASSFGLGGEKLFF. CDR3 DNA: TGTGCCAGCAGCTTTGGTTTAGGCGGAGAAAAACTGTTTTTT.

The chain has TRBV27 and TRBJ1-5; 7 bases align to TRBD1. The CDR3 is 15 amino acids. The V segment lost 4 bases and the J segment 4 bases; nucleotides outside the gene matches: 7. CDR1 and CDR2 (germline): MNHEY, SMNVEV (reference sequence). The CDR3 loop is CASSYRGSGNQPQHF. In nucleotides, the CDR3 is TGTGCCAGCAGTTACAGGGGATCGGGGAATCAGCCCCAGCATTTT.

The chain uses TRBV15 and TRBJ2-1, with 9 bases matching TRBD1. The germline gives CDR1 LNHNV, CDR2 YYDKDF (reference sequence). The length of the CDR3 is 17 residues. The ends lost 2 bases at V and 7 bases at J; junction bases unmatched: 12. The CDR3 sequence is CATSRTNTGTGKNEQFF. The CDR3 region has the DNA TGTGCCACCAGCAGAACTAACACCGGGACAGGGAAGAATGAGCAGTTCTTC. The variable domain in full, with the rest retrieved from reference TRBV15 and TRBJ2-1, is DAMVIQNPRYQVTQFGKPVTLSCSQTLNHNVMYWYQQKSSQAPKLLFHYYDKDFNNEADTPDNFQSRRPNTSFCFLDIRSPGLGDTAMYLCATSRTNTGTGKNEQFFGPGTRLTVL.

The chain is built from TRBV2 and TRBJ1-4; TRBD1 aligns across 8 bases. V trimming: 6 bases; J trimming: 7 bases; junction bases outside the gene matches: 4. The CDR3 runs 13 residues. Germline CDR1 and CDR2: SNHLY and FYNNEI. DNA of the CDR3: TGTGCCAGCAGGACAGGGGAAGGTGAAAAACTGTTTTTT. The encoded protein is CASRTGEGEKLFF.

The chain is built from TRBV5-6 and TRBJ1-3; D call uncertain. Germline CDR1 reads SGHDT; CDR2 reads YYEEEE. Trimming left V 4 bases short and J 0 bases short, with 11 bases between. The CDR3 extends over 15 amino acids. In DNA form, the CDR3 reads TGTGCCAGCAGCCCTGGCGGTTTCTCTGGAAACACCATATATTTT. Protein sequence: CASSPGGFSGNTIYF.

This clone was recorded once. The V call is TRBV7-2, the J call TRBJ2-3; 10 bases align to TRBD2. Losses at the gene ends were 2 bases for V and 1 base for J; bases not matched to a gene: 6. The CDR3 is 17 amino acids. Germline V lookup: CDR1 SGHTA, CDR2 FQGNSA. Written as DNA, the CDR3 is TGTGCCAGCAGCTTATTGGTCACTAGCGGGGGCACAGATACGCAGTATTTT. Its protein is CASSLLVTSGGTDTQYF.

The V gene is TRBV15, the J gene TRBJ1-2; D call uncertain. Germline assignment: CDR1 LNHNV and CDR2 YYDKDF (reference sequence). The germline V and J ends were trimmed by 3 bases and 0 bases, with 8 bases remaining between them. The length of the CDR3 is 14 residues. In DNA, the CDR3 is TGTGCCACCAGCAGTACAGTTACTAACTATGGCTACACCTTC. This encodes CATSSTVTNYGYTF.

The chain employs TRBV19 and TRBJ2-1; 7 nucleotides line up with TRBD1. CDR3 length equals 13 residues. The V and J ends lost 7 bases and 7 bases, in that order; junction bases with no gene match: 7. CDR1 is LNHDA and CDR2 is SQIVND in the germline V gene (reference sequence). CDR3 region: CASTRGIGNEQFF. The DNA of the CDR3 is TGTGCCAGTACCAGGGGGATAGGGAATGAGCAGTTCTTC.

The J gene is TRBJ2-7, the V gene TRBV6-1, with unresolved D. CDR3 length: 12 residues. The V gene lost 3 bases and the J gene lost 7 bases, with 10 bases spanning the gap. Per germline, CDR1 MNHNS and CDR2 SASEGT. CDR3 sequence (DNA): TGTGCCAGCAGTGATTACCTCGGGGAGCAGTACTTC. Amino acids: CASSDYLGEQYF.

The CDR3 DNA is TGTGCCAGCAGCCTCACTAGCGGGGGGAAGTACGAGCAGTACTTC. Protein: CASSLTSGGKYEQYF. The chain links TRBV11-2 to TRBJ2-7, with TRBD2 identical over 12 bases. Germline CDR1 is SGHAT and CDR2 is FQNNGV. Trimming removed 5 bases from V and 4 bases from J; junction bases left unmatched: 6. The CDR3 totals 15 residues.

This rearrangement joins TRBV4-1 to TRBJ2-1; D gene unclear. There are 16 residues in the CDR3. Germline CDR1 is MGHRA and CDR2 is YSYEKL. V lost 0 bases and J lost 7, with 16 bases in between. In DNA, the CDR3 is TGCGCCAGCAGCCAAGATCCTATCGGCAGGATGAATGAGCAGTTCTTC. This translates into CASSQDPIGRMNEQFF.

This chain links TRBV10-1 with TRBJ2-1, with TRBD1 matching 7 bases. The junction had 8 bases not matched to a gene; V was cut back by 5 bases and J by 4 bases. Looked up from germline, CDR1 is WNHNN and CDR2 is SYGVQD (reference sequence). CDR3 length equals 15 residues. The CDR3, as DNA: TGCGCCAGCAGTACGAGGGGGCTGAATTACAATGAGCAGTTCTTC. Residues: CASSTRGLNYNEQFF.

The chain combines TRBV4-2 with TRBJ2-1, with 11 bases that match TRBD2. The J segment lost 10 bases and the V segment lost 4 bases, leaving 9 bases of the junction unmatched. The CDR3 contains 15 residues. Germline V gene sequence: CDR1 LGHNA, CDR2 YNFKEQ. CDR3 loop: CASSRTTSGGDEQFF. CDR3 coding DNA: TGTGCCAGCAGCCGGACCACTAGCGGGGGAGACGAGCAGTTCTTC.

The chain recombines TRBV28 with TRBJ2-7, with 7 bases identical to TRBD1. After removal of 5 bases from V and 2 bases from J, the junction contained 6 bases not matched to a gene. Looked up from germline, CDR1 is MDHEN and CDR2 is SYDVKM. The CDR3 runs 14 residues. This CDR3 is CASSLRDSPYEQYF. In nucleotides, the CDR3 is TGTGCCAGCAGTCTTCGGGACAGCCCCTACGAGCAGTACTTC.

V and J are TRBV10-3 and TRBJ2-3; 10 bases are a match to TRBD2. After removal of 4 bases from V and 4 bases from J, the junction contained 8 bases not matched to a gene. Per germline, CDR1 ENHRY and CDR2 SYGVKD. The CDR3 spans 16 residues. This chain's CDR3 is CAISGLAGVEADTQYF. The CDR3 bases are TGTGCCATCAGTGGGCTAGCGGGGGTAGAGGCAGATACGCAGTATTTT.

The CDR3 bases are TGTGCCAGCAAGCCAGGGGCAGGGGCCAACGTCCTGACTTTC. Protein: CASKPGAGANVLTF. The chain recombines TRBV6-5 with TRBJ2-6; D is possibly TRBD1 (6 bases). Trimming stripped 7 bases from V and 4 bases from J, with 11 bases between. CDR3 length equals 14 residues. The germline gives CDR1 MNHEY, CDR2 SVGAGI.

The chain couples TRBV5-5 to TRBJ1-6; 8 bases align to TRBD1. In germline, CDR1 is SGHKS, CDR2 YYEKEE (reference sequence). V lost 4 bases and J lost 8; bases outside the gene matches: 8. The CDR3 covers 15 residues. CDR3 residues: CASSLRTGMDSPLHF. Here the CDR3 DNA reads TGTGCCAGCAGCCTCAGGACAGGGATGGATTCACCCCTCCACTTT.

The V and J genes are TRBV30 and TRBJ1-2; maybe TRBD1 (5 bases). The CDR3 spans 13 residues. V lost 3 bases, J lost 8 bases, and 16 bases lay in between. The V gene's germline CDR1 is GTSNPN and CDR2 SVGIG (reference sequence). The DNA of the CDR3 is TGTGCCTGGAGCAGAGGCAGGGTGAGAGGCTACACCTTC. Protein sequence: CAWSRGRVRGYTF.

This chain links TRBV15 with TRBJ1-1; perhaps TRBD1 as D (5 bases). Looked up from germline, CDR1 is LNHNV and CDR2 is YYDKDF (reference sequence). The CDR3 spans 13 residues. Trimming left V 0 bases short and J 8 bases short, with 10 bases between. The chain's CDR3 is CATSRDRGREAFF. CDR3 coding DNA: TGTGCCACCAGCAGAGATCGGGGGAGAGAAGCTTTCTTT.